This is a list of T cell receptor beta chains from one sample in a study of response to subunit inactivated influenza vaccine. From the RT-PCR reads, TCRdb called clonotypes with MiXCR, one entry per CDR3 protein. Seen here are about 780,000 distinct CDR3 sequences, approximately 17% observed once, and the top ten hold under 13%. The sample consisted of PBMCs from blood, taken 5 days after vaccination. All receptors derive from a man in his forties or fifties who received an inactivated influenza vaccine. Each CDR3 is given with its conserved first and last residue. D genes are given only for firm matches. Some rows have no size entry. The others give once, few or many, or a class for an expanded clone.

v_gene: TRBV6-2/TRBV6-3; abundance: -; d_gene: -; j_gene: TRBJ2-4; CDR3aa: CASSQDLLAKNIQYF; CDR3nt: TGCGCCAGCAGCCAAGATCTGTTAGCCAAAAACATTCAGTACTTC
v_gene: TRBV18; abundance: -; d_gene: TRBD1; j_gene: TRBJ1-1; CDR3aa: CASSPAAGTGMNTEAFF; CDR3nt: TGTGCCAGCTCACCGGCGGCAGGGACAGGTATGAACACTGAAGCTTTCTTT
v_gene: TRBV12-3/TRBV12-4; abundance: few; d_gene: -; j_gene: TRBJ2-1; CDR3aa: CASSLFLGPHEQFF; CDR3nt: TGTGCCAGCAGTTTATTCCTAGGGCCCCATGAGCAGTTCTTC
v_gene: TRBV20-1; abundance: many; d_gene: TRBD2; j_gene: TRBJ2-4; CDR3aa: CSARAGVVYSGLKNIQYF; CDR3nt: TGCAGTGCAAGGGCGGGGGTGGTGTACAGCGGCCTCAAAAACATTCAGTACTTC
v_gene: TRBV5-6; abundance: many; d_gene: TRBD1; j_gene: TRBJ2-4; CDR3aa: CASSFGQGFVISKNIQYF; CDR3nt: TGTGCCAGCAGCTTCGGACAGGGGTTCGTAATCAGCAAAAACATTCAGTACTTC
v_gene: TRBV18; abundance: -; d_gene: -; j_gene: TRBJ1-5; CDR3aa: CASSPGGDQPQHF; CDR3nt: TGTGCCAGCTCACCGGGGGGTGATCAGCCCCAGCATTTT
v_gene: TRBV7-2; abundance: -; d_gene: -; j_gene: TRBJ2-5; CDR3aa: CASSRELQETQYF; CDR3nt: TGTGCCAGCTCCCGGGAACTTCAAGAGACCCAGTACTTC
v_gene: TRBV19; abundance: -; d_gene: TRBD2; j_gene: TRBJ2-7; CDR3aa: CASYLRTGGYDEQYF; CDR3nt: TGTGCCAGTTACCTGCGGACGGGAGGCTACGACGAGCAGTACTTC
v_gene: TRBV12-3/TRBV12-4; abundance: -; d_gene: -; j_gene: TRBJ1-2; CDR3aa: CASSLKADYGYTF; CDR3nt: TGTGCCAGCAGTTTAAAAGCGGACTATGGCTACACCTTC
v_gene: TRBV25-1; abundance: few; d_gene: -; j_gene: TRBJ1-2; CDR3aa: CASSAPAAGYTF; CDR3nt: TGTGCCAGCAGTGCCCCTGCAGCCGGCTACACCTTC
v_gene: TRBV7-2; abundance: -; d_gene: TRBD2; j_gene: TRBJ2-2; CDR3aa: CASSLVLRLAGGANTGELFF; CDR3nt: TGTGCCAGCAGCTTAGTGCTGCGACTAGCGGGGGGGGCGAACACCGGGGAGCTGTTTTTT
v_gene: TRBV7-9; abundance: few; d_gene: -; j_gene: TRBJ2-5; CDR3aa: CASSRGASGQETQYF; CDR3nt: TGTGCCAGCAGCAGAGGGGCGAGCGGACAAGAGACCCAGTACTTC
v_gene: TRBV18; abundance: -; d_gene: -; j_gene: TRBJ1-1; CDR3aa: CASEQGGTEAFF; CDR3nt: TGTGCCAGCGAACAGGGAGGCACTGAAGCTTTCTTT
v_gene: TRBV7-9; abundance: few; d_gene: TRBD1; j_gene: TRBJ2-5; CDR3aa: CASSFLQGQGETQYF; CDR3nt: TGTGCCAGCAGCTTTTTACAGGGACAGGGGGAGACCCAGTACTTC
v_gene: TRBV20-1; abundance: many; d_gene: TRBD2; j_gene: TRBJ2-7; CDR3aa: CSAGLGDAYEQYF; CDR3nt: TGCAGTGCTGGACTAGGTGATGCCTACGAGCAGTACTTC
v_gene: TRBV10-3; abundance: few; d_gene: -; j_gene: TRBJ2-1; CDR3aa: CAISDTGRDEQFF; CDR3nt: TGTGCCATCAGTGACACGGGGAGAGATGAGCAGTTCTTC